One and the same sample provided the 20 T cell receptor beta chains below, sequenced in a study of technical replicates of blood from four donors. The repertoire was sequenced with immunoSEQ multiplex PCR; TCRdb's copy has only in-frame clones and lacks some. The sample carries more than 90,000 clones, approximately 95% recorded once. Sequencing used T cells isolated from PBMCs. These receptors were obtained from a human donor in good health.

The chain links TRBV14 to TRBJ2-5, with D tentatively TRBD1 (6 bases). V was trimmed by 2 bases and J by 4 bases, leaving 14 bases between them. From germline, CDR1 is SGHDN and CDR2 FVKESK. This CDR3 comprises 15 residues. The CDR3 DNA is TGTGCCAGCAGCCAATACCAGGGGTCCCCAGAGACCCAGTACTTC. It specifies CASSQYQGSPETQYF.

The rearrangement joins TRBV19 to TRBJ2-7; tentative D call: TRBD1 (6 bases). CDR1 and CDR2 from the germline V gene are LNHDA and SQIVND (reference sequence). The CDR3 spans 13 residues. V was pared by 10 bases and J by 2 bases, with 15 bases between. The CDR3 sequence: CATKDSLAYEQYF. The CDR3 coding sequence is TGTGCCACCAAGGACAGCCTAGCCTACGAGCAGTACTTC.

The V and J genes are TRBV2 and TRBJ2-1, with 13 bases matching TRBD2. The CDR3 loop spans 15 amino acids. Germline CDR1 SNHLY, CDR2 FYNNEI. Trimming took 6 bases from V and 6 from J; bases not matched to a gene: 5. The DNA for the CDR3 is TGTGCCAGCAGCCTTAGACTAGCGGGAGGCAATGAGCAGTTCTTC. It is translated as CASSLRLAGGNEQFF.

This rearrangement joins TRBV5-6 to TRBJ1-1, with D perhaps matching TRBD1 (6 bases). V lost 4 bases and J 4 bases, leaving 17 bases between the germline ends. The CDR3 sequence is 15 residues long. Per germline, CDR1 SGHDT and CDR2 YYEEEE. CDR3 sequence: CASSILGGPSTEAFF. In DNA, the CDR3 is TGTGCCAGCAGCATCCTCGGGGGGCCGAGCACTGAAGCTTTCTTT.

The chain is built from TRBV19 and TRBJ2-2; the match to TRBD1 covers 8 bases. The junction had 2 bases not matched to a gene; V was cut back by 1 base and J by 1 base. CDR1 and CDR2 from the germline V gene are LNHDA and SQIVND (reference sequence). This CDR3 is 16 amino acids long. Here the CDR3 DNA reads TGTGCCAGTAGTATAGCAGGGACAGGGAACACCGGGGAGCTGTTTTTT. Amino acid sequence: CASSIAGTGNTGELFF.

The J gene is TRBJ2-3, the V gene TRBV7-3; D is perhaps TRBD2 (6 bases). Germline CDR1 is SGHTA and CDR2 is FQGTGA. The CDR3 loop spans 15 amino acids. With 5 bases removed from V and 0 bases from J, the gap between germline ends came to 12 bases. DNA of the CDR3: TGTGCCAGCAGCCCCATGAGCGGGAGCACAGATACGCAGTATTTT. It is translated as CASSPMSGSTDTQYF.

The chain uses TRBV27 and TRBJ1-1; maybe TRBD1 (6 bases). Between the trimmed V and J ends, which lost 8 bases and 0 bases, there was a span of 19 bases. This CDR3 comprises 16 residues. Germline V gene lookup returns CDR1 MNHEY and CDR2 SMNVEV (reference sequence). CDR3 DNA: TGTGCCAGCCTTATATGGGCAGGGGCGGTGAACACTGAAGCTTTCTTT. Its translation: CASLIWAGAVNTEAFF.

This chain links TRBV11-3 with TRBJ2-1, with 8 positions matching TRBD2. Germline CDR1 SGHNT, CDR2 YENEEA. J was trimmed by 4 bases and V by 5 bases; bases with no gene match: 10. The CDR3 has 16 residues. The CDR3 region is CASSLPGTSFYNEQFF. CDR3 nucleotide sequence: TGTGCCAGCAGCCTCCCTGGGACTAGTTTTTACAATGAGCAGTTCTTC.

The genes are TRBV28 and TRBJ1-5; D possibly corresponds to TRBD1 (5 bases). Germline V CDR1 and CDR2: MDHEN, SYDVKM. This CDR3 is built from 17 residues. V lost 7 bases and J 2 bases, leaving 21 bases between the germline ends. CDR3 in amino acids: CASNHQAGWYGNQPQHF. The CDR3 coding sequence is TGTGCCAGCAACCACCAGGCAGGGTGGTATGGCAATCAGCCCCAGCATTTT.

The V gene is TRBV7-8, the J gene TRBJ1-3, with a weak D call TRBD1 (6 bases). CDR1 is SGHVS, CDR2 FQNEAQ, per germline. V lost 0 bases to trimming and J lost 7 bases, with 16 bases between them. This CDR3 comprises 16 residues. CDR3: CASSLARVGTLNTIYF. CDR3 nucleotides: TGTGCCAGCAGCTTAGCGCGGGTGGGGACACTCAACACCATATATTTT.

The rearrangement uses TRBV28 and TRBJ1-5; D possibly corresponds to TRBD1 (5 bases). There are 13 residues in the CDR3. Germline V lookup: CDR1 MDHEN, CDR2 SYDVKM. Trimming took 5 bases from V and 5 from J, leaving 10 bases between them. CDR3 sequence reads: CASSQGLHQPQHF. In DNA form, the CDR3 reads TGTGCCAGCAGTCAGGGTTTGCATCAGCCCCAGCATTTT.

V is TRBV7-3 and J is TRBJ2-2, with D hard to call. CDR3 length equals 13 residues. V gave up 5 bases and J gave up 4 bases, with 8 bases separating them. The V gene's germline CDR1 is SGHTA and CDR2 FQGTGA. The CDR3 protein is CASSRDVTGELFF. Here the CDR3 DNA reads TGTGCCAGCAGCCGAGATGTCACCGGGGAGCTGTTTTTT.

The rearrangement uses TRBV12-2 and TRBJ2-7; TRBD2 is taken as the D call from the table, unchecked against the DNA. TRBV12-2 is flagged as a pseudogene. This CDR3 has 18 amino acids. The CDR3 bases are TGTGCAAGTCGCTTAGCGCAACTAGCGCCGCAAAAGAACTACGAGCAGTACTTC. This translates into CASRLAQLAPQKNYEQYF.

Note on this clone: One junction end does not reproduce the germline sequence, and a read error may be involved. V usage is TRBV7-9 and J usage is TRBJ2-1; the D gene is possibly TRBD2 (5 bases). From germline, CDR1 is SEHNR and CDR2 FQNEAQ (reference sequence). This CDR3 has 11 amino acids. CDR3 nucleotides: TGTGCCAGCAGCGACTACGATGAGCAGTTCTTC. Its translation: CASSDYDEQFF.

The chain employs TRBV19 and TRBJ1-5; D may be TRBD1 (5 bases). The length of the CDR3 is 14 residues. Deletions cut 6 bases from V and 3 bases from J, with 12 bases between. Per germline, CDR1 LNHDA and CDR2 SQIVND (reference sequence). In nucleotides, the CDR3 is TGTGCCAGTAGGACAGTTCAATTCAATCAGCCCCAGCATTTT. It encodes CASRTVQFNQPQHF.

The chain employs TRBV13 and TRBJ2-5; D may be TRBD1 (5 bases). Trimming removed 3 bases at V and 2 bases at J, with 7 bases between. CDR1 and CDR2 (germline): PRHDT, FYEKMQ (reference sequence). This CDR3 has 13 amino acids. CDR3: CASSFDRQETQYF. DNA of the CDR3: TGTGCCAGCAGCTTCGACAGACAAGAGACCCAGTACTTC. The complete variable domain, with remaining parts taken from reference TRBV13 and TRBJ2-5, reads AAGVIQSPRHLIKEKRETATLKCYPIPRHDTVYWYQQGPGQDPQFLISFYEKMQSDKGSIPDRFSAQQFSDYHSELNMSSLELGDSALYFCASSFDRQETQYFGPGTRLLVL.

The chain uses TRBV5-1 and TRBJ2-1; 7 positions agree with TRBD2. This CDR3 has 16 residues. V shed 0 bases and J 9 bases; nucleotides not matched to a gene: 12. The germline V gene encodes CDR1 SGHRS and CDR2 YFSETQ. Here the CDR3 DNA reads TGCGCCAGCAGCTTGGGTGCTAGCGGAGAGGTAGGTGAGCAGTTCTTC. Translation gives CASSLGASGEVGEQFF.

The chain employs TRBV28 and TRBJ1-5, with 7 bases aligning to TRBD1. Per the germline V gene, CDR1 is MDHEN and CDR2 is SYDVKM. The V segment lost 3 bases and the J segment 1 base; nucleotides outside the gene matches: 21. This CDR3 is 21 amino acids long. The DNA for the CDR3 is TGTGCCAGCAGTTTGGACACCCAGGGGGTTCGGGAAGTGGGCAGCAATCAGCCCCAGCATTTT. Its translation: CASSLDTQGVREVGSNQPQHF.

V is TRBV30 and J is TRBJ1-1; D perhaps matches TRBD1 (6 bases). The CDR3 covers 13 residues. V was clipped by 0 bases and J by 5 bases, with 10 bases between them. Per germline, CDR1 GTSNPN and CDR2 SVGIG (reference sequence). The CDR3 loop is CAWSVGGGTEAFF. The CDR3 nucleotides are TGTGCCTGGAGTGTAGGGGGGGGAACTGAAGCTTTCTTT.

J is TRBJ1-2 and V is TRBV4-3; 7 bases align to TRBD1. The CDR3 has 15 amino acids. V gave up 0 bases and J gave up 7 bases; unmatched junction bases: 8. CDR1 is LGHNA, CDR2 YSLEER, per germline. CDR3 bases: TGCGCCAGCAGCCAAGATCTAGGGACAGTATCTGGCTACACCTTC. This encodes CASSQDLGTVSGYTF.